This T cell receptor (beta chain) is drawn from a study of CXCR3-negative and CXCR3-positive naive CD8 T cells. CDR1 is LNHDA and CDR2 is SQIVND in the germline V gene (reference sequence). The CDR3 covers 16 residues. The TRB libraries of cDNA were built by UMI-labeled 5' RACE. Each CDR3 protein gets one entry in TCRdb, which reprocessed the 5' RACE reads and gives no DNA. Here the sample table reports some 140,000 distinct CDR3 sequences. The study, taken as a whole, reports: Naive cells positive for CXCR3 carried more hydrophobic TRB CDR3s than CXCR3-negative ones.

Comment on this clonotype: Antigen unknown.

What was sequenced was naive CXCR3+ CD8+ T cells from blood. Subset specified: CD45RO-CCR7+CD27+CD95- naive CD8+ T cells expressing CXCR3 (TNR3+). The chain combines TRBV19 with TRBJ1-5; TCRdb proposes TRBD1, but this gene call is untestable without DNA. The sequence came from a human donor in good health. Some clones in this sample may be carry-over from other donors' samples. The CDR3 reads CASSFGRGGGNQPQHF. Supplemented by reference TRBV19 and TRBJ1-5, the full variable domain reads DGGITQSPKYLFRKEGQNVTLSCEQNLNHDAMYWYRQDPGQGLRLIYYSQIVNDFQKGDIAEGYSVSREKKESFPLTVTSAQKNPTAFYLCASSFGRGGGNQPQHFGDGTRLSIL.